A selection of T cell receptor beta chains follows, all from one sample in a study of identical twins. TCRdb recomputed calls from the 5' RACE reads with MiXCR, one row per CDR3 protein. The table includes about 340,000 distinct CDR3 sequences, roughly an eighth detected once. These records were also assigned to another study, of yellow fever vaccine responses in identical twins.

Input material: CD8+ T cells sorted from blood. The receptor set was obtained from a woman aged 18-29 years in good health. CDR3s include the opening cysteine and the closing phenylalanine or tryptophan. The order of the fields is J gene, V gene, clone size, D gene, CDR3 protein, CDR3 DNA. The D gene is left open where the match is weak. A row's size may be missing; if present it is once, few, many or a size class.

>TRBJ1-4|TRBV7-9|NA|NA
CASSSGRNPEKLFF
TGTGCCAGCAGCTCCGGGCGTAACCCTGAAAAACTGTTTTTT
>TRBJ2-7|TRBV6-1|NA|NA
CASSETRGTDLTGYYEQYF
TGTGCCAGCAGTGAAACTAGGGGGACCGACCTCACCGGATACTACGAGCAGTACTTC
>TRBJ1-2|TRBV7-9|few|NA
CASSLAPYGYTF
TGTGCCAGCAGCTTAGCACCCTATGGCTACACCTTC
>TRBJ2-2|TRBV3-1|NA|NA
CASSRQGTVNTGELFF
TGTGCCAGCAGCCGGCAGGGGACTGTTAACACCGGGGAGCTGTTTTTT
>TRBJ2-1|TRBV7-9|NA|NA
CASSLRREGSNEQFF
TGTGCCAGCAGCTTACGGCGGGAAGGGAGCAATGAGCAGTTCTTC
>TRBJ1-1|TRBV27|few|NA
CASSKDRGGKYTEAFF
TGTGCCAGCAGTAAGGACCGCGGGGGAAAGTACACTGAAGCTTTCTTT
>TRBJ2-5|TRBV14|few|NA
CASSQGYFEGETQYF
TGTGCCAGCAGTCAAGGCTATTTTGAGGGAGAGACCCAGTACTTC
>TRBJ1-4|TRBV12-3/TRBV12-4|few|TRBD1
CASSSGGLNEKLFF
TGTGCCAGCAGTTCAGGGGGCCTCAATGAAAAACTGTTTTTT
>TRBJ2-1|TRBV5-1|NA|NA
CASSFRGTTYNEQFF
TGCGCCAGCAGCTTTCGCGGAACTACCTACAATGAGCAGTTCTTC
>TRBJ2-7|TRBV7-8|few|TRBD2
CASSSPYSGTGYEQYF
TGTGCCAGCAGCTCCCCTTATAGCGGGACTGGCTACGAGCAGTACTTC
>TRBJ1-5|TRBV5-1|few|NA
CASSAQDPNNQPQHF
TGCGCCAGCAGCGCCCAGGATCCCAACAATCAGCCCCAGCATTTT
>TRBJ1-5|TRBV27|few|NA
CASSAGSPNQPQHF
TGTGCCAGCAGTGCCGGGAGCCCCAATCAGCCCCAGCATTTT
>TRBJ1-6|TRBV6-1|few|NA
CASTVDSLYNSPLHF
TGTGCCAGCACCGTCGACAGTCTCTATAATTCACCCCTCCACTTT
>TRBJ2-1|TRBV2|few|TRBD2
CATPALSGRKNEQFF
TGTGCCACCCCCGCGCTTAGCGGGAGAAAGAATGAGCAGTTCTTC
>TRBJ2-1|TRBV5-1|many|NA
CASSLADYNEQFF
TGTGCCAGCAGCCTCGCGGACTACAATGAGCAGTTCTTC
>TRBJ1-2|TRBV28|few|TRBD1
CAIIGGQGGSGYTF
TGTGCCATCATAGGTGGACAGGGTGGATCTGGCTACACCTTC
>TRBJ1-5|TRBV27|many|NA
CASREFTMANQPQHF
TGTGCCAGCAGAGAATTTACCATGGCTAATCAGCCCCAGCATTTT
>TRBJ2-1|TRBV7-8|many|NA
CASSLRPVNNEQFF
TGTGCCAGCAGCCTAAGACCCGTGAACAATGAGCAGTTCTTC
>TRBJ2-3|TRBV6-1|NA|NA
CASGTDCTSTDTQYF
TGTGCCAGCGGGACGGACTGCACTAGCACAGATACGCAGTATTTT
>TRBJ2-5|TRBV19|once|NA
CASSSSWSHREETQYF
TGTGCCAGTAGCAGCTCGTGGTCTCACCGCGAAGAGACCCAGTACTTC
>TRBJ1-1|TRBV7-9|few|NA
CASTGRNTEAFF
TGTGCCAGCACGGGCCGGAACACTGAAGCTTTCTTT
>TRBJ2-1|TRBV7-9|many|TRBD2
CASSLVLAGDNEQFF
TGTGCCAGCAGCTTAGTACTAGCGGGGGACAATGAGCAGTTCTTC
>TRBJ1-1|TRBV5-6|many|NA
CASSLAARLNTEAFF
TGTGCCAGCAGCTTGGCCGCCAGGTTGAACACTGAAGCTTTCTTT
>TRBJ1-2|TRBV6-2/TRBV6-3|NA|NA
CASSYPPGRDYGYTF
TGTGCCAGCAGTTACCCCCCGGGGAGGGACTATGGCTACACCTTC
>TRBJ2-5|TRBV5-1|few|TRBD1
CASSLADFGTDQETQYF
TGCGCCAGCAGCTTGGCCGATTTTGGGACAGACCAAGAGACCCAGTACTTC
>TRBJ2-1|TRBV28|few|NA
CASRPRTAAYNEQFF
TGTGCCAGCAGGCCCCGGACAGCGGCCTACAATGAGCAGTTCTTC
>TRBJ2-1|TRBV4-1|few|TRBD2
CASKREGMNEQFF
TGCGCCAGCAAGCGGGAGGGTATGAATGAGCAGTTCTTC
>TRBJ2-1|TRBV7-3|few|TRBD2
CASSLTSGVNNDQFF
TGTGCCAGCAGCCTGACTAGCGGGGTAAACAATGACCAGTTCTTC
>TRBJ2-7|TRBV7-9|NA|TRBD1
CASSSKDDRGIFYEQYF
TGTGCCAGCAGCTCAAAAGATGACAGGGGAATCTTCTACGAGCAGTACTTC
>TRBJ2-5|TRBV29-1|many|NA
CSVHQREETQYF
TGCAGCGTTCACCAGAGGGAAGAGACCCAGTACTTC
>TRBJ2-1|TRBV9|NA|NA
CASSVDGGYNNEQFF
TGTGCCAGCAGCGTAGATGGAGGGTACAACAATGAGCAGTTCTTC